This T cell receptor beta chain was found in a study of T-cell memory formation after mild COVID-19 (dated by TCRdb to the early 2020s). For the wider study: TCR sequence clusters from the two donors were found to be largely donor specific. Two young, previously healthy adult volunteers made up the cohort, one male and one female. In a couple of donors, T-cell clones that expanded and contracted after mild COVID-19 were followed by sequencing TCRalpha and TCRbeta repertoires longitudinally. The full study reports these points: Clones contracting from day 15 to 85 had balanced CD4/CD8 phenotypes, while a second wave expanding from day 15 to 37 was biased towards CD4+. Contracting CD4+ clones appeared mostly in the CM and EM memory subsets, whereas CD8+ clones were enriched in EMRA. Only two mild cases were covered in the study, and larger cohorts including severe cases with pre-infection samples were considered necessary. The detection of some responding clones in pre-infection memory suggests that pre-existing cross-reactive memory T cells joined the SARS-CoV-2 response. SARS-CoV-2 specificity was not confirmed for the second-wave clones peaking on day 37.

Ficoll-Paque density gradient centrifugation was the method used to isolate PBMCs. V gives up 1 base and J gives up 9 bases, and the segment between their germline ends measures 19 bases. Reading the germline V gene gives CDR1 SGHTA and CDR2 FQGTGA. The CDR3, cysteine through phenylalanine, is 16 amino acids long. Here the CDR3 DNA is all that survives: 48 bases in frame from base 1. Data came from an Illumina NovaSeq 6000. cDNA libraries for TCRalpha and TCRbeta were prepared by 5'RACE using constant-segment primers, with sample barcodes and unique molecular identifiers added. Trizol reagent was used to extract RNA from every sample. Library amplification was performed in two PCR steps, and a second sample barcode and Illumina TruSeq adapters were introduced in the second step. Sequencing of libraries was performed on an Illumina NovaSeq with 2 x 150 bp paired-end reads. The authors processed their data as follows. The reads were demultiplexed and collapsed into UMI-guided consensus sequences using migec v1.2.7. Using mixcr v2.1.11, UMI consensuses were aligned to TRA and TRB V and J templates and then assembled into clonotypes. A clonotype was counted as expanded or contracted only when both edgeR and NoisET called the clonotype significant, with the noise models trained on biological replicates. edgeR calls used a false discovery rate-adjusted p below 0.01 and a log2 fold-change threshold of 1. As an exploratory analysis of dynamics, max-normalized trajectories of the 1000 most abundant clonotypes were examined by PCA with hierarchical clustering. Separately sequenced CD4+ and CD8+ repertoires were used to assign the CD4 or CD8 phenotype of responding clones. TCRdb took the public reads, trimmed them with fastp at Q25, ran MiXCR for clone calling and kept in-frame beta chains. Identical CDR3 proteins give one entry, which carries the most common genes and DNA. The V and J calls were not made by the authors but by TCRdb's processing. Counted in this sample were under 550,000 distinct CDR3 sequences; roughly 20% of them appeared once. The ten largest clones add up to around 12% of the sample.

Regarding this clonotype: Its antigen has not been determined. The sample holds no much larger clone one base away, and base qualities are not on file.

The sequencing sample was made of PBMCs or a T cell subset sorted from them (not recorded which). The rearrangement combines TRBV7-3 with TRBJ2-1; no D gene is confidently identified. The source of this sequence is an adult woman who had mild COVID-19 (a few samples of this study predate the infection). The sample titles of this study are shuffled in the database, so cell type and time point are left out; the donor was told from shared clones. This receptor has the CDR3 CASSLNPLEFYGEQFF. The base sequence is TGTGCCAGCAGCTTAAATCCCCTAGAATTCTATGGTGAGCAGTTCTTC.